This TCR beta chain was sequenced during a study of T cells in Graves' hyperthyroidism and ophthalmopathy. Study summary: The authors collected peripheral blood at initial diagnosis, before any treatment.

General study results and limits: In the blood, most expanded thyroid clonotypes above 0.001 appeared as well. Before onset, ophthalmopathy was predicted by the model a median 6.5 months earlier. Ophthalmopathy cases were set apart from stable hyperthyroidism by a 13 V-J model.

Authors of the study amplified TCR beta CDR3 regions from RNA transcripts. RT-PCR in the first round (using the HTBI primer set) targeted the TCR CDR3. A single record per CDR3 protein comes from TCRdb applying MiXCR to the multiplex PCR reads. The sample records about 270,000 distinct CDR3 sequences, around 22% being singletons. This clonotype was observed many times. Its antigen remains unidentified. The CDR3 runs 17 residues. Germline loops: CDR1 SGHVS, CDR2 FQNEAQ. The ends were cut back, 2 bases at V and 6 bases at J, with 20 bases in the middle. This sequence was found in a man aged 25 to 40 with Graves' ophthalmopathy. The sample comprised blood. The J gene is TRBJ2-1, the V gene TRBV7-8; maybe TRBD1 (5 bases). The CDR3 coding sequence is TGTGCCAGCAGCTTATATTTAGGGGCTCTCCCCGGCAATGAGCAGTTCTTC. Translating it yields CASSLYLGALPGNEQFF.